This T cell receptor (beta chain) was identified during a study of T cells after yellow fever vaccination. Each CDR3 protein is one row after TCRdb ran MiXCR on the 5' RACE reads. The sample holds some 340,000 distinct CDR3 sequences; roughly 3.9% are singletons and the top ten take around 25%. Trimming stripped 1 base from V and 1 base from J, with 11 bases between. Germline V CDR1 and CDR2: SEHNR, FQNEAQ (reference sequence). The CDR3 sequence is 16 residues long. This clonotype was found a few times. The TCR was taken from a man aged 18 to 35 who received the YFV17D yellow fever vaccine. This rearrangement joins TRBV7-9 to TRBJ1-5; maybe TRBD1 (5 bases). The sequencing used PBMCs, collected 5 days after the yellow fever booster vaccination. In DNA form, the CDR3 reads TGTGCCAGCAGCTTAGGGGACCCAAGGAGCAATCAGCCCCAGCATTTT. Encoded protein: CASSLGDPRSNQPQHF.